This passage covers 5 T cell receptor beta chains from one sample sequenced in a study of T-cell memory formation after mild COVID-19. One entry per CDR3 protein results from TCRdb running MiXCR on the 5' RACE reads. The data hold about 470,000 distinct CDR3 sequences, with 15% to 20% observed a single time. Sequenced material: PBMCs or a T cell subset sorted from them (not recorded which). The receptors shown here come from an adult woman who had mild COVID-19 (a few samples of this study predate the infection). Cell type and time point are not known.

V is TRBV7-2 and J is TRBJ2-1, with D perhaps being TRBD1 or TRBD2 (5 bases each). V shed 5 bases and J shed 3 bases, with 20 bases lying between them. CDR1 is SGHTA, CDR2 FQGNSA, per germline. The CDR3 is 17 amino acids. This CDR3 is CASSPQAGGIVYNEQFF. CDR3 bases: TGTGCCAGCAGCCCACAGGCGGGTGGTATCGTCTACAATGAGCAGTTCTTC.

The chain has TRBV12-3 or TRBV12-4 and TRBJ1-1, with a weak D call TRBD1 (6 bases). This CDR3 has 13 residues. The V end lost 6 bases, the J end lost 4 bases, and 12 bases lay between the germline ends. CDR3 nucleotide sequence: TGTGCCAGCAGAAAACAGGGTTCCACTGAAGCTTTCTTT. This translates into CASRKQGSTEAFF.

This chain joins TRBV2 and TRBJ1-4; 8 bases are shared with TRBD1. The CDR3 is made up of 14 amino acids. V lost 7 bases, J lost 7 bases, and 8 bases stayed unmatched. Germline lookup yields CDR1 SNHLY and CDR2 FYNNEI. The CDR3 nucleotides read TGTGCCAGCACCACCGGGACAGGATTTGAAAAACTGTTTTTT. It codes for CASTTGTGFEKLFF.

This clonotype was counted between two and nine times. The chain combines TRBV7-9 with TRBJ1-4; 7 positions agree with TRBD1. This CDR3 spans 18 amino acids. CDR1 and CDR2 (germline): SEHNR, FQNEAQ (reference sequence). With 2 bases clipped from V and 0 bases from J, the junction kept 9 bases outside the gene matches. CDR3 sequence reads: CASSLPGTVFATNEKLFF. The CDR3 DNA sequence: TGTGCCAGCAGCTTACCCGGGACAGTCTTTGCAACTAATGAAAAACTGTTTTTT.

This clonotype has just a few counts. V and J are TRBV4-3 and TRBJ2-1; 9 bases match TRBD2. The CDR3 is 14 residues long. Germline CDR1 reads LGHNA; CDR2 reads YSLEER. Trimming removed 2 bases from V and 9 bases from J; junction bases left unmatched: 5. CDR3 nucleotides: TGCGCCAGCAGCCAACCGGGACTAGCCACTGAGCAGTTCTTC. This codes for CASSQPGLATEQFF.